A selection of T cell receptor beta chains follows, all from one sample in a study of prognosis after radiotherapy for stage I lung cancer. TCRdb re-derived calls from the multiplex PCR reads in MiXCR, one entry per CDR3 protein. Of 25,000 to 35,000 distinct CDR3 sequences listed, 40% to 60% are singletons. Sample: PBMCs, taken before or after stereotactic body radiation therapy (not recorded which). The origin of the receptors is a donor aged 50 or older with non-small cell lung cancer. Both conserved end residues are part of each CDR3. The D gene is left open where the match is weak. Not all rows give a size; the values are once, few, many and, for expanded clones, a class.

cdr3_nt cdr3_aa j_call clone_size d_call v_call
TGTGCCAGCAGTTACAACCGCCCTGACAGGGAATTTGAAAAACTGTTTTTT CASSYNRPDREFEKLFF TRBJ1-4 many TRBD1 TRBV6-5
TGTGCCAGCGGGACTAGCGGGACCCAAGAGACCCAGTACTTC CASGTSGTQETQYF TRBJ2-5 many TRBD2 TRBV7-2
TGTGCCAGCAGAGGATATGGGGCGGATACGCAGTATTTT CASRGYGADTQYF TRBJ2-3 medium-sized - TRBV28
TGTGCCAGCAGCTTGCAGTCAGGGGAGACCCAGTACTTC CASSLQSGETQYF TRBJ2-5 many - TRBV7-2
TGTGCCAGCAGACGGACAGGGCGAAGACTTAACTATGGCTACACCTTC CASRRTGRRLNYGYTF TRBJ1-2 medium-sized TRBD1 TRBV11-2
TGTGCCAGCAGCACCCGGGTAGGGGGTAACTATGGCTACACCTTC CASSTRVGGNYGYTF TRBJ1-2 - - TRBV7-2
TGCAGTGCCCCGAGTGCGGGGGTTAATGAAAAACTGTTTTTT CSAPSAGVNEKLFF TRBJ1-4 many - TRBV20-1
TGTGCCACCCGTTTTTTCGGCACCGGGGAGCTGTTTTTT CATRFFGTGELFF TRBJ2-2 - - TRBV27
TGTGCCAGTACCCCTATCAGGGGGCCGAACACCATATATTTT CASTPIRGPNTIYF TRBJ1-3 - TRBD1 TRBV12-3/TRBV12-4
TGTGCCAGCAGTTCACAGGCAGTGGGCGCATATGTCTACACCTTC CASSSQAVGAYVYTF TRBJ1-2 - - TRBV28
TGCAGTGCTAGAGAAGCAAATGAGCAGTTCTTC CSAREANEQFF TRBJ2-1 - - TRBV20-1
TGTGCCAGCACCCGGGGACAGGGCAACGGCTACACCTTC CASTRGQGNGYTF TRBJ1-2 many TRBD1 TRBV3-1
TGTGCCACCAGTGATCTGGGACTAGCGGGAGGCAACACCGGGGAGCTGTTTTTT CATSDLGLAGGNTGELFF TRBJ2-2 - TRBD2 TRBV24-1
TGTGCCAGCAGCCTGCTCCCGGGGCAGGAAAACTCACCCCTCCACTTT CASSLLPGQENSPLHF TRBJ1-6 medium-sized - TRBV7-3
TGCGCCAGCAGCCAAGATCCACCTAGGGGGGGAGGGCCAGGGAACGAGCAGTACTTC CASSQDPPRGGGPGNEQYF TRBJ2-7 many - TRBV4-1
TGTGCCAGCAGCGCCGGGACAGGGGGCTCCTACGAGCAGTACTTC CASSAGTGGSYEQYF TRBJ2-7 - TRBD1 TRBV12-3/TRBV12-4
TGTGCCAGCAGTTTATCGGGCAGGGAGAACTATGGCTACACCTTC CASSLSGRENYGYTF TRBJ1-2 medium-sized - TRBV27
TGTGCCAGCAGCCCCCTAGGTGTCGAGCAGTACTTC CASSPLGVEQYF TRBJ2-7 - - TRBV7-2
TGCGCCAGCAGCCAAGGAAGACAGGGGGGCAATGAAAAACTGTTTTTT CASSQGRQGGNEKLFF TRBJ1-4 many TRBD1 TRBV4-1
TGTGCCAGCAGCCTACAGGGGAGGGAGCAGTACTTC CASSLQGREQYF TRBJ2-7 many - TRBV11-1
TGCGCCAGCAGCTTGTATGGGAGGAGGGGAACAGATACGCAGTATTTT CASSLYGRRGTDTQYF TRBJ2-3 many - TRBV5-1
TGCGCCAGCAGCTTGGGGCGCGCCGGGGGAGGGAGTGCAAAACTGTTTTTT CASSLGRAGGGSAKLFF TRBJ1-4 many - TRBV5-1
TGCAGTGCCCTGTACTGGTCCGGGACCCAGTACTTC CSALYWSGTQYF TRBJ2-5 many - TRBV20-1
TGTGCCACCAGTGATTTAACAGCAGGGCTGGCCGGGGAGCTGTTTTTT CATSDLTAGLAGELFF TRBJ2-2 - - TRBV24-1
TGTGCCAGCAGACAACTAGAGGGGACCTCGGAGACCCAGTACTTC CASRQLEGTSETQYF TRBJ2-5 - - TRBV6-1
TGTGCCAGCAGCTTGGGTCCGTACAATGAGCAGTTCTTC CASSLGPYNEQFF TRBJ2-1 once - TRBV5-5
TGTGCCAGCAGCTACCCCAAAGGTTCGAACAGCGGGGAGCTGTTTTTT CASSYPKGSNSGELFF TRBJ2-2 - - TRBV7-9
TGTGCCAGCAGCCCCAGGGTACTTTGGTACAATGAGCAGTTCTTC CASSPRVLWYNEQFF TRBJ2-1 - - TRBV14
TGTGCCAGCAGCCCGTGGCCCTTGACAGGGTCCGGTGAGCTGTTTTTT CASSPWPLTGSGELFF TRBJ2-2 - TRBD1 TRBV7-9
TGTGCCAGCAGTTATTCGGACTCACAATACGAGCAGTACTTC CASSYSDSQYEQYF TRBJ2-7 many - TRBV6-5
TGTGCCAGCAGCTCAACCCACCGGGACAGGGTCTACGAGCAGTACTTC CASSSTHRDRVYEQYF TRBJ2-7 many TRBD1 TRBV7-9
TGTGCCAGCAGTTTAGTGCCCAATGAAGACGAGCAGTACTTC CASSLVPNEDEQYF TRBJ2-7 - - TRBV12-3/TRBV12-4
TGTGCCAGCAGCGTAACGACAGGGGGATACGAGCAGTACTTC CASSVTTGGYEQYF TRBJ2-7 many TRBD1 TRBV9
TGTGCCAGCACCCTGGGGCAGAGCTATGGCTACACCTTC CASTLGQSYGYTF TRBJ1-2 - - TRBV7-2
TGTGCCAGCAGTTACACCAGGACTAGCACAGATACGCAGTATTTT CASSYTRTSTDTQYF TRBJ2-3 - - TRBV6-5
TGTGCCAGCAGCGGGACAGGCGATTCCTATGGCTACACATTC CASSGTGDSYGYTF TRBJ1-2 - TRBD1 TRBV28
TGTGCCAGCAGCCGGGGACTTAACTCCTACGAGCAGTACTTC CASSRGLNSYEQYF TRBJ2-7 - - TRBV12-3/TRBV12-4
TGCAGTGCTGGGGCGGCGAGTAGCGGAGGTAATGAGCAGTTCTTC CSAGAASSGGNEQFF TRBJ2-1 many - TRBV20-1
TGTGCCAGCAGTGCCCACGATCAGGGGCGGGGCGGTTGTCACTACTTC CASSAHDQGRGGCHYF TRBJ2-7 - - TRBV12-3/TRBV12-4
TGTGCCAGCAGTTCCTCTAGCGGGGGCAGGACAGATACGCAGTATTTT CASSSSSGGRTDTQYF TRBJ2-3 many TRBD2 TRBV28
TGCAGTGCTAGGAGGACGGATTACGAGCAGTACTTC CSARRTDYEQYF TRBJ2-7 many - TRBV20-1
TGTGCCAGCAGCTCCATATCAGGGGGCGATGGCTACACCTTC CASSSISGGDGYTF TRBJ1-2 medium-sized TRBD1 TRBV3-1
TGTGCCAGCAGCTTAGCAGTACTACCCCAAGAGACCCAGTACTTC CASSLAVLPQETQYF TRBJ2-5 - - TRBV7-9
TGTGCCAGCATAGGAGGGGGGAGAAGAAGAAACACAGATACGCAGTATTTT CASIGGGRRRNTDTQYF TRBJ2-3 - - TRBV13
TGTGCCAGCAGTGTAACCTCAGGGGGCGTTTACGTCCCCGGGGAGCTGTTTTTT CASSVTSGGVYVPGELFF TRBJ2-2 - TRBD1 TRBV6-1
TGTGCCAGTAGTTCCCGGGAGTACCCCTACGAGCAGTACTTC CASSSREYPYEQYF TRBJ2-7 many - TRBV19
TGTGCCAGCAGTTACAGGGCCGGGACAGGGGATTACGGCTACACCTTC CASSYRAGTGDYGYTF TRBJ1-2 - TRBD1 TRBV6-2/TRBV6-3
TGCAGTGCTAGGGGACTGACCACAGATACGCAGTATTTT CSARGLTTDTQYF TRBJ2-3 many - TRBV20-1
TGTGCCAGCATTCCCTCCGGCGGGAGTGCCGGAGAGCAGTACTTC CASIPSGGSAGEQYF TRBJ2-7 - TRBD2 TRBV25-1
TGTGCCAGCAGTATGCATGGGGGGGCCCTTGTGACCCAGTACTTC CASSMHGGALVTQYF TRBJ2-5 many - TRBV7-2
TGTGCCAGCAGCTTAGGGGCTAGCGGGAGCCATTGGGATGAGCAGTTCTTC CASSLGASGSHWDEQFF TRBJ2-1 - TRBD2 TRBV11-3
TGTGCCAGCAGCTTTAGGGGGCCGGTCGATGAGCAGTTCTTC CASSFRGPVDEQFF TRBJ2-1 few TRBD1 TRBV5-4
TGCAGTGCCGGACGGGGGACCTACAATGAGCAGTTCTTC CSAGRGTYNEQFF TRBJ2-1 many - TRBV20-1
TGTGCCAGCAGTCGCGGACAGGGGAGCGGAAACACCATATATTTT CASSRGQGSGNTIYF TRBJ1-3 many TRBD1 TRBV12-3/TRBV12-4